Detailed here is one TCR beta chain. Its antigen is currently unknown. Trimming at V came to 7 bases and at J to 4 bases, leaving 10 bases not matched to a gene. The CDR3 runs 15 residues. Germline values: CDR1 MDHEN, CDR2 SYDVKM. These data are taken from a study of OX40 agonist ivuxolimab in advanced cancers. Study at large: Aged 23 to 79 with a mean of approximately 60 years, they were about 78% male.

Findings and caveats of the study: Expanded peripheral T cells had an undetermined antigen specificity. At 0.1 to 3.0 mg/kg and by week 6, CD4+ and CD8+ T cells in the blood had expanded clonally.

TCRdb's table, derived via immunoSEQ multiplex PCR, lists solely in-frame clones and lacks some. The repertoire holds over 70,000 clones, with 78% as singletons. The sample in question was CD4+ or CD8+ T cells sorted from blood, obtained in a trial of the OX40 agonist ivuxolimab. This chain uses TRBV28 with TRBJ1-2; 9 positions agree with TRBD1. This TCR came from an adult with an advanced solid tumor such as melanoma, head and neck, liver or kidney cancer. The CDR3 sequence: CASTPRQGGTYGYTF. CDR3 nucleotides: TGTGCCAGCACCCCCCGACAGGGGGGGACCTATGGCTACACCTTC.